These T cell receptor beta chains were read from a single sample in a study of blood T cell repertoires in COVID-19. Libraries were prepared by immunoSEQ multiplex PCR; TCRdb keeps only in-frame clonotypes and omits some of them. The sample includes 400,000 to 450,000 clones, 86% of them seen just once. The sample was peripheral blood. The origin of the receptors is a woman aged 25 to 39 with active or convalescent COVID-19. The CDR3 runs from the conserved cysteine through the conserved F or W. The order of the fields is D gene, clone size, CDR3 length, V gene, J gene, CDR3 protein, CDR3 DNA. The D gene is left open where the match is weak. Clone size is given for some rows only: seen once, a few or many times, or a class if the clone is expanded.

d_gene: TRBD2
abundance: .
len: 18
v_gene: TRBV4-1
j_gene: TRBJ2-3
CDR3aa: CASSQAHRTSGFSDTQYF
CDR3nt: TGCGCCAGCAGCCAAGCGCACCGGACTAGCGGGTTTTCAGATACGCAGTATTTT

d_gene: .
abundance: .
len: 14
v_gene: TRBV27
j_gene: TRBJ2-7
CDR3aa: CASSLISSGNEQYF
CDR3nt: TGTGCCAGCAGTTTAATTTCTTCGGGGAACGAGCAGTACTTC

d_gene: TRBD1
abundance: .
len: 15
v_gene: TRBV4-2
j_gene: TRBJ1-4
CDR3aa: CASSKTTGTNEKLFF
CDR3nt: TGTGCCAGCAGCAAAACGACAGGGACTAATGAAAAACTGTTTTTT

d_gene: TRBD2
abundance: .
len: 17
v_gene: TRBV3-1/TRBV3-2
j_gene: TRBJ2-5
CDR3aa: CASSPGTSATIQETQYF
CDR3nt: TGTGCCAGCAGCCCCGGGACTAGCGCAACAATCCAAGAGACCCAGTACTTC

d_gene: TRBD1
abundance: .
len: 16
v_gene: TRBV19
j_gene: TRBJ1-1
CDR3aa: CASSETPGQANTEAFF
CDR3nt: TGTGCCAGTAGTGAAACGCCGGGACAGGCGAACACTGAAGCTTTCTTT

d_gene: .
abundance: .
len: 14
v_gene: TRBV11-2
j_gene: TRBJ1-2
CDR3aa: CASSLAGVVVGYTF
CDR3nt: TGTGCCAGCAGCTTAGCAGGGGTGGTTGTCGGCTACACCTTC

d_gene: .
abundance: once
len: 14
v_gene: TRBV6-6
j_gene: TRBJ2-5
CDR3aa: CASSYNRGLETQYF
CDR3nt: TGTGCCAGCAGTTACAATCGGGGTTTGGAGACCCAGTACTTC

d_gene: .
abundance: .
len: 14
v_gene: TRBV18
j_gene: TRBJ2-5
CDR3aa: CASSPASEQETQYF
CDR3nt: TGTGCCAGCTCACCGGCTAGCGAGCAAGAGACCCAGTACTTC

d_gene: .
abundance: .
len: 15
v_gene: TRBV2
j_gene: TRBJ1-3
CDR3aa: CASSDWAGGRNTIYF
CDR3nt: TGTGCCAGCAGTGATTGGGCCGGGGGGCGAAACACCATATATTTT

d_gene: .
abundance: .
len: 17
v_gene: TRBV11-2
j_gene: TRBJ1-4
CDR3aa: CASSLSPQVWEKEKLFF
CDR3nt: TGTGCCAGCAGCTTATCCCCCCAGGTCTGGGAGAAAGAAAAACTGTTTTTT

d_gene: .
abundance: .
len: 17
v_gene: TRBV5-6
j_gene: TRBJ2-6
CDR3aa: CASSLSTTGTGANVLTF
CDR3nt: TGTGCCAGCAGCTTGTCAACGACGGGGACTGGGGCCAACGTCCTGACTTTC

d_gene: .
abundance: once
len: 13
v_gene: TRBV19
j_gene: TRBJ1-1
CDR3aa: CASPGQPSIKAFF
CDR3nt: TGTGCCAGTCCTGGACAGCCCTCTATCAAAGCTTTCTTT

d_gene: TRBD1
abundance: .
len: 15
v_gene: TRBV2
j_gene: TRBJ2-1
CDR3aa: CASSLDRGGYNEQFF
CDR3nt: TGTGCCAGCAGTCTAGACAGGGGAGGTTACAATGAGCAGTTCTTC

d_gene: TRBD2
abundance: .
len: 17
v_gene: TRBV5-1
j_gene: TRBJ2-1
CDR3aa: CASSPGTSGGPYNEQFF
CDR3nt: TGCGCCAGCAGCCCCGGGACTAGCGGGGGGCCTTACAATGAGCAGTTCTTC

d_gene: TRBD1
abundance: few
len: 16
v_gene: TRBV25-1
j_gene: TRBJ1-2
CDR3aa: CASSAIRQGALNGYTF
CDR3nt: TGTGCCAGCAGTGCGATACGACAGGGGGCTTTGAATGGCTACACCTTC

d_gene: TRBD2
abundance: .
len: 14
v_gene: TRBV6-1
j_gene: TRBJ2-5
CDR3aa: CASSEAGGVETQYF
CDR3nt: TGTGCCAGCAGTGAGGCGGGGGGGGTTGAGACCCAGTACTTC

d_gene: TRBD1
abundance: .
len: 15
v_gene: TRBV28
j_gene: TRBJ1-2
CDR3aa: CASSLWTGQNYGYTF
CDR3nt: TGTGCCAGCAGTTTATGGACGGGACAGAACTATGGCTACACCTTC

d_gene: TRBD2
abundance: .
len: 16
v_gene: TRBV7-2
j_gene: TRBJ2-2
CDR3aa: CASSPVAGLGTGELFF
CDR3nt: TGTGCCAGCAGCCCAGTAGCGGGACTAGGCACCGGGGAGCTGTTTTTT

d_gene: TRBD1
abundance: .
len: 17
v_gene: TRBV27
j_gene: TRBJ2-5
CDR3aa: CASSSSPSGTGARTQYF
CDR3nt: TGTGCCAGCAGTTCCTCTCCGTCCGGGACAGGGGCTAGGACCCAGTACTTC

d_gene: .
abundance: few
len: 13
v_gene: TRBV10-3
j_gene: TRBJ2-3
CDR3aa: CAIGDRPEDTQYF
CDR3nt: TGTGCCATAGGAGACAGGCCTGAAGATACGCAGTATTTT

d_gene: .
abundance: once
len: 18
v_gene: TRBV3-1/TRBV3-2
j_gene: TRBJ2-1
CDR3aa: CASSQDSLRGYSYNEQFF
CDR3nt: TGTGCCAGCAGCCAAGACTCTCTAAGGGGATACTCCTACAATGAGCAGTTCTTC

d_gene: TRBD1
abundance: .
len: 13
v_gene: TRBV10-3
j_gene: TRBJ2-4
CDR3aa: CAISESAGGLTYF
CDR3nt: TGTGCCATCAGTGAGTCCGCAGGGGGCCTTACGTACTTC

d_gene: .
abundance: few
len: 17
v_gene: TRBV19
j_gene: TRBJ1-6
CDR3aa: CASSMTVEGSYNSPLHF
CDR3nt: TGTGCCAGTAGTATGACGGTTGAGGGTTCCTATAATTCACCCCTCCACTTT

d_gene: TRBD2
abundance: .
len: 13
v_gene: TRBV20-1
j_gene: TRBJ2-7
CDR3aa: CSASSAGVYEQYF
CDR3nt: TGCAGTGCTAGTTCGGCGGGGGTTTACGAGCAGTACTTC

d_gene: TRBD2
abundance: .
len: 18
v_gene: TRBV4-1
j_gene: TRBJ2-6
CDR3aa: CASSQGLLRSSGANVLTF
CDR3nt: TGCGCCAGCAGCCAGGGACTACTTCGGAGCTCTGGGGCCAACGTCCTGACTTTC

d_gene: .
abundance: .
len: 17
v_gene: TRBV3-1/TRBV3-2
j_gene: TRBJ1-1
CDR3aa: CASSQEWQGWAYNEAFF
CDR3nt: TGTGCCAGCAGCCAAGAGTGGCAGGGTTGGGCCTACAATGAAGCTTTCTTT

d_gene: .
abundance: once
len: 14
v_gene: TRBV7-9
j_gene: TRBJ1-5
CDR3aa: CASSLDSGNQPQHF
CDR3nt: TGTGCCAGCAGCTTAGATTCGGGGAATCAGCCCCAGCATTTT

d_gene: TRBD1
abundance: .
len: 15
v_gene: TRBV30
j_gene: TRBJ2-1
CDR3aa: CAWTTGVDPYNEQFF
CDR3nt: TGTGCCTGGACAACAGGGGTGGACCCCTACAATGAGCAGTTCTTC

d_gene: .
abundance: .
len: 11
v_gene: TRBV29-1
j_gene: TRBJ2-5
CDR3aa: CSAASGETQYF
CDR3nt: TGCAGCGCCGCGTCGGGGGAGACCCAGTACTTC

d_gene: TRBD2
abundance: .
len: 17
v_gene: TRBV6-6
j_gene: TRBJ2-7
CDR3aa: CASSHPANSGRDHEQYF
CDR3nt: TGTGCCAGCAGTCACCCGGCCAATAGCGGGAGGGACCACGAGCAGTACTTC

d_gene: TRBD2
abundance: once
len: 15
v_gene: TRBV6-5
j_gene: TRBJ2-3
CDR3aa: CASSLSRLAADTQYF
CDR3nt: TGTGCCAGCAGCCTATCCCGCCTAGCGGCAGATACGCAGTATTTT

d_gene: TRBD1
abundance: few
len: 15
v_gene: TRBV10-1
j_gene: TRBJ2-7
CDR3aa: CASSAGTGDSDEQYF
CDR3nt: TGCGCCAGCAGTGCCGGGACAGGGGATAGCGACGAGCAGTACTTC

d_gene: TRBD1
abundance: .
len: 14
v_gene: TRBV15
j_gene: TRBJ1-5
CDR3aa: CATRTGVGNQPQHF
CDR3nt: TGTGCCACCAGAACAGGGGTGGGCAATCAGCCCCAGCATTTT

d_gene: .
abundance: .
len: 15
v_gene: TRBV7-8
j_gene: TRBJ1-6
CDR3aa: CASSQLRDTNSPLHF
CDR3nt: TGTGCCAGCAGCCAACTGAGGGACACAAATTCACCCCTCCACTTT

d_gene: TRBD1
abundance: .
len: 16
v_gene: TRBV11-2
j_gene: TRBJ2-7
CDR3aa: CASSLYSGQGPYEQYF
CDR3nt: TGTGCCAGCAGCTTATACTCGGGACAGGGCCCCTACGAGCAGTACTTC

d_gene: TRBD1
abundance: .
len: 12
v_gene: TRBV2
j_gene: TRBJ1-5
CDR3aa: CATTGGDQPQHF
CDR3nt: TGTGCCACGACAGGGGGCGATCAGCCCCAGCATTTT

d_gene: TRBD1
abundance: .
len: 15
v_gene: TRBV10-2
j_gene: TRBJ1-2
CDR3aa: CASSDPGQGIYGYTF
CDR3nt: TGCGCCAGCAGTGACCCCGGACAGGGTATCTATGGCTACACCTTC

d_gene: .
abundance: .
len: 14
v_gene: TRBV5-1
j_gene: TRBJ1-4
CDR3aa: CASSGGQSNEKLFF
CDR3nt: TGCGCCAGCAGCGGCGGACAAAGTAATGAAAAACTGTTTTTT

d_gene: .
abundance: .
len: 14
v_gene: TRBV27
j_gene: TRBJ2-7
CDR3aa: CASSRQLGGDEQYF
CDR3nt: TGTGCCAGCAGTCGACAACTTGGGGGCGACGAGCAGTACTTC

d_gene: TRBD1
abundance: .
len: 15
v_gene: TRBV27
j_gene: TRBJ1-2
CDR3aa: CASSFGSGGTYGYTF
CDR3nt: TGTGCCAGCAGTTTTGGGTCAGGGGGAACCTATGGCTACACCTTC

d_gene: .
abundance: .
len: 14
v_gene: TRBV4-1
j_gene: TRBJ1-2
CDR3aa: CASSQGEGNYGYTF
CDR3nt: TGCGCCAGCAGCCAAGGGGAGGGAAACTATGGCTACACCTTC

d_gene: .
abundance: .
len: 14
v_gene: TRBV20-1
j_gene: TRBJ2-1
CDR3aa: CSASMGGSYNEQFF
CDR3nt: TGCAGTGCTAGTATGGGGGGTTCCTACAATGAGCAGTTCTTC

d_gene: TRBD2
abundance: .
len: 18
v_gene: TRBV19
j_gene: TRBJ2-2
CDR3aa: CASSISGGTSGTTGELFF
CDR3nt: TGTGCCAGTAGTATATCCGGCGGGACTAGCGGCACCACCGGGGAGCTGTTTTTT

d_gene: TRBD1
abundance: .
len: 17
v_gene: TRBV18
j_gene: TRBJ1-5
CDR3aa: CASSLGTGTGVNQPQHF
CDR3nt: TGTGCCAGCTCACTCGGTACCGGGACAGGGGTAAATCAGCCCCAGCATTTT

d_gene: .
abundance: .
len: 12
v_gene: TRBV4-1
j_gene: TRBJ2-1
CDR3aa: CASSQVLNEQFF
CDR3nt: TGCGCCAGCAGCCAAGTTCTAAATGAGCAGTTCTTC

d_gene: .
abundance: .
len: 15
v_gene: TRBV5-8
j_gene: TRBJ2-6
CDR3aa: CASSQSSSGANVLTF
CDR3nt: TGTGCCAGCAGCCAAAGTAGCTCTGGGGCCAACGTCCTGACTTTC

d_gene: .
abundance: .
len: 15
v_gene: TRBV19
j_gene: TRBJ2-7
CDR3aa: CASSIGADSSYEQYF
CDR3nt: TGTGCCAGTAGTATAGGGGCAGATTCAAGTTACGAGCAGTACTTC

d_gene: .
abundance: .
len: 14
v_gene: TRBV6-5
j_gene: TRBJ1-5
CDR3aa: CASSKSSTSYTQHF
CDR3nt: TGTGCCAGCAGTAAATCCTCTACCTCATATACCCAGCATTTT

d_gene: TRBD1
abundance: few
len: 18
v_gene: TRBV4-1
j_gene: TRBJ1-1
CDR3aa: CASSQGPPRQGLNTEAFF
CDR3nt: TGCGCCAGCAGCCAAGGCCCCCCTAGACAGGGTCTGAACACTGAAGCTTTCTTT

d_gene: .
abundance: .
len: 13
v_gene: TRBV27
j_gene: TRBJ2-3
CDR3aa: CASGRQDTDTQYF
CDR3nt: TGTGCCAGCGGCCGACAGGACACAGATACGCAGTATTTT

d_gene: .
abundance: .
len: 15
v_gene: TRBV19
j_gene: TRBJ1-5
CDR3aa: CASSIGGDSNQPQHF
CDR3nt: TGTGCCAGTAGTATAGGGGGGGATAGCAATCAGCCCCAGCATTTT

d_gene: TRBD2
abundance: .
len: 17
v_gene: TRBV11-3
j_gene: TRBJ2-1
CDR3aa: CASSLAPSGGARDEQFF
CDR3nt: TGTGCCAGCAGCTTAGCCCCTAGCGGGGGGGCCAGGGATGAGCAGTTCTTC

d_gene: .
abundance: .
len: 13
v_gene: TRBV25-1
j_gene: TRBJ2-3
CDR3aa: CASGEGGQETQYF
CDR3nt: TGTGCCAGCGGAGAGGGGGGGCAGGAGACGCAGTATTTT

d_gene: .
abundance: once
len: 15
v_gene: TRBV6-5
j_gene: TRBJ1-5
CDR3aa: CASSYSRQSNQPQHF
CDR3nt: TGTGCCAGCAGTTACTCGAGACAGAGCAATCAGCCCCAGCATTTT

d_gene: .
abundance: .
len: 13
v_gene: TRBV5-4
j_gene: TRBJ2-2
CDR3aa: CASSRGSTGELFF
CDR3nt: TGTGCCAGCAGCCGGGGTTCCACCGGGGAGCTGTTTTTT